A selection of T cell receptor beta chains follows, all from one sample in a study of T cell responses to AZD1222 COVID-19 vaccine. TCRdb's table, derived via immunoSEQ multiplex PCR, lists solely in-frame clones and lacks some. This table has around 120,000 clones, approximately 92% appearing once. The specimen was peripheral blood, collected 28 days after the second AZD1222 dose. The receptors were gathered from an adult who received the AZD1222 COVID-19 vaccine. CDR3s include the opening cysteine and the closing phenylalanine or tryptophan. The D gene is left open where the match is weak. Clone size is not always given. Where it is, it says once, few, many or a class for expanded clones.

v_gene,abundance,d_gene,j_gene,CDR3nt,CDR3aa
TRBV7-3,few,TRBD1,TRBJ1-1,TGTGCCAGCAGCTCTGAGGGACAGTCGAACACTGAAGCTTTCTTT,CASSSEGQSNTEAFF
TRBV30,.,.,TRBJ2-7,TGTGCCTGGAAAGTTTGGCAGTCTATCGAGCAGTACTTC,CAWKVWQSIEQYF
TRBV11-2,.,.,TRBJ1-2,TGTGCCAGCAGCCTCCGGAGCTTCTATGGCTACACCTTC,CASSLRSFYGYTF
TRBV21-1,.,.,TRBJ1-2,TGTGCCAGCAGCCGGTACAGGGGTGGCTACACCTTC,CASSRYRGGYTF
TRBV30,once,TRBD2,TRBJ2-2,TGTGCCTGGACGGGGGGACTACTAGACACCGGGGAGCTGTTTTTT,CAWTGGLLDTGELFF
TRBV27,.,.,TRBJ1-2,TGTGCCAGCAGTTTAGCCGGGACTGCCTATGGCTACACCTTC,CASSLAGTAYGYTF
TRBV19,.,TRBD1,TRBJ2-2,TGTGCCAGTAGTATGGGACAGTCGCTCGGGGAGCTGTTTTTT,CASSMGQSLGELFF
TRBV25-1,.,TRBD2,TRBJ2-4,TGTGCCAGCAGTGGATCTAGCGGCCAGTACTTC,CASSGSSGQYF
TRBV7-8,.,.,TRBJ1-4,TGTGCCAGCAGGGGGAGGGAGGGTGAAAAACTGTTTTTT,CASRGREGEKLFF
TRBV30,.,.,TRBJ1-3,TGTGCCTGGGCCCCACCCCAGTCTAGCTCTGGAAACACCATATATTTT,CAWAPPQSSSGNTIYF
TRBV24-1,.,TRBD2,TRBJ2-2,TGTGCCACCAGTCCCAGCGGGGGGCCGAGCACCGGGGAGCTGTTTTTT,CATSPSGGPSTGELFF
TRBV5-5,.,TRBD1,TRBJ2-7,TGTGCCAGCACCCCGACAGGGCCCTACGAGCAGTACTTC,CASTPTGPYEQYF
TRBV3-1/TRBV3-2,.,TRBD1,TRBJ1-1,TGTGCCAGCAGCCACCGGGACAGGGACACTGAAGCTTTCTTT,CASSHRDRDTEAFF
TRBV5-5,.,.,TRBJ2-3,TGTGCCAGCATCCCTGCTGGCGGTAGCACAGATACGCAGTATTTT,CASIPAGGSTDTQYF
TRBV19,.,.,TRBJ1-3,TGTGCCAGTAGTAATACCTTCGGGACTGGAAACACCATATATTTT,CASSNTFGTGNTIYF
TRBV11-3,.,TRBD1,TRBJ2-1,TGTGCCATCCAGGGGGACAATGAGCAGTTCTTC,CAIQGDNEQFF
TRBV5-1,.,TRBD2,TRBJ2-5,TGCGCCAGCAGGACTAGCGGGGGTTTCGAGACCCAGTACTTC,CASRTSGGFETQYF
TRBV10-3,.,.,TRBJ1-2,TGTGCCATCAGTGACCCGGGGGCGGTGTGGGGCGCCTATGGCTACACCTTC,CAISDPGAVWGAYGYTF
TRBV20-1,.,TRBD1,TRBJ2-7,TGCAGTGCCGCCCGACAGGGGAAGCAGTACTTC,CSAARQGKQYF
TRBV11-2,.,.,TRBJ1-6,TGTGCCAGCTCGGAGGGATATAATTCACCCCTCCACTTT,CASSEGYNSPLHF
TRBV6-2/TRBV6-3,.,TRBD1,TRBJ1-5,TGTGCCAGCAGTGACAGGGCACGGCAGCCCCAGCATTTT,CASSDRARQPQHF
TRBV7-2,once,.,TRBJ1-5,TGTGCCAGCAGCTTAGTGGGCACATCGGTAGGATCCCAGCATTTT,CASSLVGTSVGSQHF
TRBV5-8,.,.,TRBJ1-2,TGTGCCAGCAGCTCGGCGGCTTTCGCCTGGGGCTACACCTTC,CASSSAAFAWGYTF
TRBV5-1,.,TRBD1,TRBJ1-2,TGCGCCAGCAGCTTGACAGGGGCCGGCTATGGCTACACCTTC,CASSLTGAGYGYTF
TRBV7-3,once,.,TRBJ2-3,TGTGCCAGCAGTCCTAACTCTGATAGCGCAGATACGCAGTATTTT,CASSPNSDSADTQYF
TRBV7-3,.,.,TRBJ1-4,TGTGCCAGCAGCCCAACAGGCCGGGGGTTTGAAAAACTGTTTTTT,CASSPTGRGFEKLFF
TRBV7-8,.,.,TRBJ1-2,TGTGCCAGCAGCCCACCCCCCACCTTC,CASSPPPTF
TRBV3-1/TRBV3-2,.,TRBD1,TRBJ1-2,TGTGCCAGCAGCCAAGCTGCCGGGACAGCCTATGGCTACACCTTC,CASSQAAGTAYGYTF
TRBV28,.,TRBD1,TRBJ1-4,TGTGCCAGCAGTTCTGACAGGGTTCGGGAAAAACTGTTTTTT,CASSSDRVREKLFF
TRBV4-2,.,.,TRBJ1-4,TGTGCCAGCAGCCAAGGGCGAGACGAAAAACTGTTTTTT,CASSQGRDEKLFF
TRBV9,.,.,TRBJ2-7,TGTGCCAGCAGCACAGGCGGGTACGAGCAGTACTTC,CASSTGGYEQYF
TRBV29-1,.,.,TRBJ1-2,TGCAGCGCCGAGGTCAGCCCTAACTATGGCTACACCTTC,CSAEVSPNYGYTF
TRBV14,once,.,TRBJ2-1,TGTGCCAGCAGCCAAGACAGGAGGGGCAATGAGCAGTTCTTC,CASSQDRRGNEQFF